This T cell receptor beta chain was recorded in a study of radiotherapy plus CTLA-4 blockade in lung cancer. Assay used: immunoSEQ multiplex PCR; TCRdb lists only in-frame clones, some missing. The profile shows about 95,000 clones, 83% of them singletons. The CDR3 is 16 amino acids. Trimming stripped 10 bases from V and 2 bases from J, with 22 bases between. From germline, CDR1 is MNHNY and CDR2 SVGAGI (reference sequence). In the case of this clone: What it recognizes is unknown.

General study results and limits: Radiotherapy was combined with ipilimumab, and tumor-derived TCR clones then expanded in blood.

This TCR was recovered from a human donor with non-small cell lung cancer who had stable disease on radiotherapy plus ipilimumab. The chain joins TRBV6-6 to TRBJ2-3; D tentatively fits TRBD1 or TRBD2 (6 bases each). The specimen comprised peripheral blood, sampled from a patient treated with radiotherapy plus ipilimumab. In DNA, the CDR3 is TGTGCCACCTCCCTAGGGGGGATCCCCACCACAGATACGCAGTATTTT. This encodes CATSLGGIPTTDTQYF.